This T cell receptor beta chain was recorded in a study of cytomegalovirus exposure and HLA in healthy donors. This PCR relied on a set of 60 Vbeta primers and 13 Jbeta primers. The data were produced by immunoSEQ multiplex PCR, yet TCRdb's version contains in-frame clones alone and is incomplete. The table gives about 72,000 clones; the top ten clones make up 2.7% of it. Of note for this clone: Its cognate antigen is unknown.

Study-wide results and limits: Approximately 160 TCR beta chains were listed as cytomegalovirus-associated. In presence/absence analyses, roughly uniform sequencing depth across donors was assumed. The sole available immune exposure information was CMV serostatus. On later analysis, the bulk of CMV-associated TCR beta chains appeared to be HLA-restricted.

Trimming cost V 0 bases and J 1 base, with 10 bases left between them. CDR3 length equals 16 residues. CDR1 is SGHAT and CDR2 is FQNNGV in the germline V gene. This TCR came from a man aged 40-55 years in good health and CMV-seronegative. Sequences were obtained from PBMCs. The chain uses TRBV11-2 and TRBJ2-1; D might be TRBD2 (6 bases). This CDR3 is CASSLELARSYNEQFF. The CDR3 DNA follows: TGTGCCAGCAGCTTAGAGCTAGCGCGGTCCTACAATGAGCAGTTCTTC.